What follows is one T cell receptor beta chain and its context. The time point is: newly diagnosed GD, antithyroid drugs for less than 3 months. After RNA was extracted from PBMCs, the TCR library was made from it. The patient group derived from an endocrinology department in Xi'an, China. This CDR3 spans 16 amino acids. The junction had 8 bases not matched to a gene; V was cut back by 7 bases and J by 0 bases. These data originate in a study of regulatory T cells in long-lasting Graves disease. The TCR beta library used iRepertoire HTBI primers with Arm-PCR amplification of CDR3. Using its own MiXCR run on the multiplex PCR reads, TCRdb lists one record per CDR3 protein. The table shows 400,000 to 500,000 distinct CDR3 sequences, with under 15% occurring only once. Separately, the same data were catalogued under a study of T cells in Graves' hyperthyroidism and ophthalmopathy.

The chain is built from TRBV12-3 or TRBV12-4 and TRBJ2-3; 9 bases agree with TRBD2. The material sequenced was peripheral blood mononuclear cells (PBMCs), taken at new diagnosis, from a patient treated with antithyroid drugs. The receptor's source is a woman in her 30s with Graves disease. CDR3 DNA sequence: TGTGCCAGCACCCTAAGCGGGAGGAAAAGCACAGATACGCAGTATTTT. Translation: CASTLSGRKSTDTQYF.